The sequence of this T cell receptor (beta chain) was determined in a study of cytomegalovirus exposure and HLA in healthy donors. On the study more broadly: Researchers found that approximately 77% of over 350 genotyped donors fell within the Caucasian-associated ancestry cluster.

The primer mix had 60 Vbeta and 13 Jbeta primers. Data came from immunoSEQ multiplex PCR; TCRdb stores just in-frame clones and leaves some out. The sample includes about 180,000 clones, around 82% seen only once; the top ten take approximately 5.1%. Notes on this clone: The antigen remains unidentified.

This CDR3 has 16 residues. Germline CDR1 is SGDLS and CDR2 is YYNGEE. V shed 3 bases and J 5 bases; nucleotides not matched to a gene: 13. Study-level points and caveats: For most subjects, TCR beta sequences were reported to predict HLA-A and HLA-B alleles with accuracy. It was likely that a cluster of highly shared sequence variants was a sequencing artifact. Later analysis revealed greater clonal expansion in HLA-associated TCR beta chains than in equally common others.

V and J are TRBV9 and TRBJ1-1; 7 nucleotides match TRBD1. The sample comprised PBMCs. The receptor was derived from a man aged 40-49 years in good health and CMV-seronegative. Here the CDR3 DNA reads TGTGCCAGCAGCGAGGGGACAGCCCTCGTTGAGACTGAAGCTTTCTTT. As protein: CASSEGTALVETEAFF.